These 6 T cell receptor beta chains originate from one sample sequenced in a study of blood T cell repertoires in COVID-19. Sequencing was performed with immunoSEQ multiplex PCR; in TCRdb, only in-frame clones are kept and a portion is missing. The sample lists a few hundred thousand clones; 70% to 90% were seen once. The specimen sequenced was peripheral blood. The source is a woman aged 50 to 65 with COVID-19, enrolled during active disease.

The chain recombines TRBV29-1 with TRBJ1-2; D not resolved. This CDR3 comprises 10 residues. Germline assignment: CDR1 SQVTM and CDR2 ANQGSEA. This CDR3 is CAGWVGGYTF. Written as DNA, the CDR3 is TGCGCGGGTTGGGTGGGAGGCTACACCTTC.

This chain links TRBV7-8 with TRBJ1-5, with D possibly matching TRBD1 (5 bases). Germline-derived CDR1 and CDR2 are SGHVS and FQNEAQ. V was cut by 0 bases and J by 1 base, with 13 bases left in between. The CDR3 covers 17 residues. The CDR3 reads CASSLAGLGQSNQPQHF. CDR3 sequence (DNA): TGTGCCAGCAGCTTAGCGGGGTTGGGGCAAAGCAATCAGCCCCAGCATTTT.

This clone has a single count. V gene TRBV19 combines with J gene TRBJ2-2, with no clear D. The CDR3 length is 15 residues. Per the germline V gene, CDR1 is LNHDA and CDR2 is SQIVND (reference sequence). V lost 3 bases and J lost 0, with 8 bases in between. The CDR3 loop is CASSIRQTNTGELFF. The CDR3 DNA follows: TGTGCCAGTAGTATCAGGCAGACGAACACCGGGGAGCTGTTTTTT.

The genes are TRBV9 and TRBJ2-3, with 12 nucleotides matching TRBD2. Per germline, CDR1 SGDLS and CDR2 YYNGEE. CDR3 length equals 15 residues. The V and J ends lost 3 bases and 5 bases, in that order; junction bases with no gene match: 4. This CDR3 is CASSASGGAGDTQYF. In DNA form, the CDR3 reads TGTGCCAGCAGCGCTAGCGGGGGGGCTGGAGATACGCAGTATTTT.

The genes are TRBV27 and TRBJ2-7; D is possibly TRBD1 (6 bases). Germline CDR1 is MNHEY and CDR2 is SMNVEV (reference sequence). V lost 6 bases, J lost 1 base, and 13 bases lay in between. CDR3 size: 14 residues. The DNA of the CDR3 is TGTGCCAGCAGCCCTACAGGGAGTTCCTACGAGCAGTACTTC. Protein: CASSPTGSSYEQYF.

The CDR3 nucleotides read TGTGCCAGTAGGAGGACTGTGGCGGCGTCGTCCCAAGAGACCCAGTACTTC. It encodes CASRRTVAASSQETQYF. This chain uses TRBV19 with TRBJ2-5, with D perhaps TRBD2 (5 bases). Germline-derived CDR1 and CDR2 are LNHDA and SQIVND (reference sequence). The CDR3 loop spans 17 amino acids. V lost 6 bases and J 1 base, leaving 21 bases between the germline ends.